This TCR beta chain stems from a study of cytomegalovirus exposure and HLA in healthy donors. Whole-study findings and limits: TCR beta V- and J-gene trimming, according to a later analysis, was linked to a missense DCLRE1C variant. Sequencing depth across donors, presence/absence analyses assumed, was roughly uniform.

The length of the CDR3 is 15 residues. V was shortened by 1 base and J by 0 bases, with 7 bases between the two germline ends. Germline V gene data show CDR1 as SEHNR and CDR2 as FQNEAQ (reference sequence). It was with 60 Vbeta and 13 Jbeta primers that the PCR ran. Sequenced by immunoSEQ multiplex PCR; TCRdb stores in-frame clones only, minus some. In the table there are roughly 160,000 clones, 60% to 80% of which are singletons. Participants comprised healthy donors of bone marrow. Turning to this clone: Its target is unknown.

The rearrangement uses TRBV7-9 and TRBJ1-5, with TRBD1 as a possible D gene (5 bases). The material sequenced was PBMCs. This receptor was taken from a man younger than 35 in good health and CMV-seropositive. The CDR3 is CASSLGGGSNQPQHF. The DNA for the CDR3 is TGTGCCAGCAGCTTAGGGGGGGGTAGCAATCAGCCCCAGCATTTT.